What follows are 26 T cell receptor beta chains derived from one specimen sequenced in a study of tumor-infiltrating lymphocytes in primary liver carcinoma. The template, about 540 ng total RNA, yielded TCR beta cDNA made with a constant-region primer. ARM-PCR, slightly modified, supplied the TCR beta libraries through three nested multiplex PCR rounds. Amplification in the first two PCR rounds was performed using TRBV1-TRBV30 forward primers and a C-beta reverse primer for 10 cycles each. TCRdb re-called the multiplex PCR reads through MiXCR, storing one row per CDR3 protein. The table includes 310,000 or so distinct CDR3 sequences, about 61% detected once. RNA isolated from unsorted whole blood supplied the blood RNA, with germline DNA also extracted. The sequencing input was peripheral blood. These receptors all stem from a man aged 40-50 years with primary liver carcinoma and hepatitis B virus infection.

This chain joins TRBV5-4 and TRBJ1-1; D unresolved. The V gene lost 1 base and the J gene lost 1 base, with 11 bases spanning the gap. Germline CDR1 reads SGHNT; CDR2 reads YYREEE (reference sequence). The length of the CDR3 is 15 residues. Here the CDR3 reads CASSLSMTENTEAFF. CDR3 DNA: TGTGCCAGCAGCTTGTCGATGACGGAGAACACTGAAGCTTTCTTT.

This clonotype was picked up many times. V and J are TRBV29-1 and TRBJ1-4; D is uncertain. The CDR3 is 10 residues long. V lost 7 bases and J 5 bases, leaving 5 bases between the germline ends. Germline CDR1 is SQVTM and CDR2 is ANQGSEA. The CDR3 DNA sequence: TGCAGCGCCATAAATGAAAAACTGTTTTTT. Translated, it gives CSAINEKLFF.

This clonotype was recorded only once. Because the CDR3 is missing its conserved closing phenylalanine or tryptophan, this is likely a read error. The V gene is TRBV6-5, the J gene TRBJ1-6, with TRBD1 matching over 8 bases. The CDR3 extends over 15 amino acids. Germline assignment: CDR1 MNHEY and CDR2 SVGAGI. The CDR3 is CACRHRGVNNSPLHY. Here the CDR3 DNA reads TGTGCCTGCAGGCACAGGGGGGTGAATAATTCACCCCTCCACTAT.

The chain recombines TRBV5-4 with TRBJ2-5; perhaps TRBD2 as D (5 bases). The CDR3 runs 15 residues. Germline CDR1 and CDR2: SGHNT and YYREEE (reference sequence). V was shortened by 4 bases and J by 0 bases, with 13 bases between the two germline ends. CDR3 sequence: CASSLRRAYQETQYF. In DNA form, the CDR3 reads TGTGCCAGCAGCCTCCGGCGGGCGTACCAAGAGACCCAGTACTTC.

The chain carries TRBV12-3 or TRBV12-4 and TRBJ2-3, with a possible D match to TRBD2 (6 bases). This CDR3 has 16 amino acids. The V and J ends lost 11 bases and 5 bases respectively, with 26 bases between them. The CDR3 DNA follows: TGTGCCTGCACCCTCGGGCTAGAGGGAGGCGGAGATACGCAGTATTTT. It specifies CACTLGLEGGGDTQYF.

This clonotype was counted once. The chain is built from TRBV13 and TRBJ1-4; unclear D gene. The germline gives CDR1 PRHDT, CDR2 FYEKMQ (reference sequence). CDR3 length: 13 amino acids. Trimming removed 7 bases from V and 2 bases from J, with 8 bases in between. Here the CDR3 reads CASNPVTNEKLFF. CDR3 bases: TGTGCCAGCAACCCCGTCACTAATGAAAAACTGTTTTTT.

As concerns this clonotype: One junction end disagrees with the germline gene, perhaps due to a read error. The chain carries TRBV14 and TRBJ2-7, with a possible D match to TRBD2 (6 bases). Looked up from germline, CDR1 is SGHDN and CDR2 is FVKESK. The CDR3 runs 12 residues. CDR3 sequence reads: CASSLLGSVQHF. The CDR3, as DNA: TGTGCCAGCAGCCTCCTCGGGAGCGTGCAGCACTTC.

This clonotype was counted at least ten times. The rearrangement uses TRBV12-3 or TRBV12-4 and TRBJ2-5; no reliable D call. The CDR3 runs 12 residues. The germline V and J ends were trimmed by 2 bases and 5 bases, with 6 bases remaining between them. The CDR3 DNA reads TGTGCCAGCAGTTTACAACGGGAGACCCAGTACTTC. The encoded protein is CASSLQRETQYF.

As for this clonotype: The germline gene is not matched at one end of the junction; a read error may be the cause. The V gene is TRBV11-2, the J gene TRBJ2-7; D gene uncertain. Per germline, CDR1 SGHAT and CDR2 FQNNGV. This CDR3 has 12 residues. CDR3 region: CTSSLIESEQYF. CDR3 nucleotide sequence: TGTACCAGCAGCTTAATCGAATCAGAGCAGTACTTC.

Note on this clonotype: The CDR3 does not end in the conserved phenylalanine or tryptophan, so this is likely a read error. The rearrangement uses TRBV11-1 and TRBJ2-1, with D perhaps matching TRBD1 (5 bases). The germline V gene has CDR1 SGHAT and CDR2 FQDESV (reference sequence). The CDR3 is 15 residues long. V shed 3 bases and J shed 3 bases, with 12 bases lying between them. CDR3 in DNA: TGTGCCAGCAGCTTGGGGCTGGAAGGCTACAATGAGCAGTTCCTC. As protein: CASSLGLEGYNEQFL.

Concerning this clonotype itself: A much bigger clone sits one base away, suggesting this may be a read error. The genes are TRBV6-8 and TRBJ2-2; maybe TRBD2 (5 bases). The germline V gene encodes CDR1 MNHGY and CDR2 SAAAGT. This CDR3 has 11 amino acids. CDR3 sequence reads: CASLDTGELYF. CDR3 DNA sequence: TGTGCCAGCCTAGACACCGGGGAGCTGTATTTT.

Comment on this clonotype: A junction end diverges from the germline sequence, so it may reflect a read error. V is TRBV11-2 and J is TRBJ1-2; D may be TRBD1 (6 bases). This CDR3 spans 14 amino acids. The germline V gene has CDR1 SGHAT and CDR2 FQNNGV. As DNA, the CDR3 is TGTGCCAGCGGCTTAGATGGGGGCCGATATGGCTGCACCTTC. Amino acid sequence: CASGLDGGRYGCTF. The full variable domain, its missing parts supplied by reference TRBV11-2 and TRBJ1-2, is EAGVAQSPRYKIIEKRQSVAFWCNPISGHATLYWYQQILGQGPKLLIQFQNNGVVDDSQLPKDRFSAERLKGVDSTLKIQPAKLEDSAVYLCASGLDGGRYGCTFGSGTRLTVV.

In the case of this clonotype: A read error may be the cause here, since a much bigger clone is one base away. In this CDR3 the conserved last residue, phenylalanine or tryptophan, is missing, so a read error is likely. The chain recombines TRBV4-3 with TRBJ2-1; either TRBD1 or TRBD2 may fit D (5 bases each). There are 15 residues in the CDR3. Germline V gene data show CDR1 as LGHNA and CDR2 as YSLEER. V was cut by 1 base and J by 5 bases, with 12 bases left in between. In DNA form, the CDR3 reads TGCGCCAGCAGCCAAGGGACGGGGCAAAACAATGAGCAGTTCTAC. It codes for CASSQGTGQNNEQFY.

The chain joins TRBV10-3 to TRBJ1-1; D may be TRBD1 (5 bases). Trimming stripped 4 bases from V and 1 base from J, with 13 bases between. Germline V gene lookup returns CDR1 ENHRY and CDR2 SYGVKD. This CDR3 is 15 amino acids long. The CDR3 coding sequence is TGTGCCATCAGTGGTGGGGCAGTAACGAACACTGAAGCTTTCTTT. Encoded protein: CAISGGAVTNTEAFF.

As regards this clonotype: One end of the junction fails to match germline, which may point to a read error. For the CDR3, the DNA is TGTGACAGCAGCTACCAGGGGGACGAGCAATACTTC. Translation: CDSSYQGDEQYF. The rearrangement uses TRBV4-2 and TRBJ2-7, with 7 bases matching TRBD1. The CDR3 is made up of 12 amino acids. Germline CDR1 reads LGHNA; CDR2 reads YNFKEQ.

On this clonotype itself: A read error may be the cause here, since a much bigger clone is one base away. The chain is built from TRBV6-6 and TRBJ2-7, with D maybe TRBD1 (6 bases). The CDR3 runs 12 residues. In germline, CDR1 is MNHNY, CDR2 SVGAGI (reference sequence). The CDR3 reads CVSSFSDSEQYF. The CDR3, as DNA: TGTGTCAGCAGTTTTTCGGACAGCGAGCAGTACTTC.

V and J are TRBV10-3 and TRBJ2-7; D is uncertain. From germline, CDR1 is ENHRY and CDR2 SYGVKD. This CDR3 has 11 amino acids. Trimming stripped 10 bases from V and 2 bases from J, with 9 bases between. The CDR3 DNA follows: TGTGCCACATGGGAAACCTACGAGCAGTACTTC. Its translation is CATWETYEQYF.

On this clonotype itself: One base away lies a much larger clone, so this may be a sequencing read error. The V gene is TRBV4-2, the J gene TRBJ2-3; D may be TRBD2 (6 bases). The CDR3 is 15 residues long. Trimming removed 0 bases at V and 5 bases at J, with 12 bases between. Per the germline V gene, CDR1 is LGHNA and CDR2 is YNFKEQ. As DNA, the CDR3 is TGTGCCAGCAGCCAAGAACGGGAGCATGGAGATACGCAGTATTTT. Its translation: CASSQEREHGDTQYF.

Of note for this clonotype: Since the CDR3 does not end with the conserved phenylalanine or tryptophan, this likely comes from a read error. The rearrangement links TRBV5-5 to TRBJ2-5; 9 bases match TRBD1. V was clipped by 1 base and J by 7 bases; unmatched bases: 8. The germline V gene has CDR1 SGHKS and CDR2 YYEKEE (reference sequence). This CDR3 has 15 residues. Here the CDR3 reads CASSLQGQGGATQYL. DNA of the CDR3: TGTGCCAGCAGCTTGCAGGGACAGGGAGGAGCGACCCAGTACTTA.

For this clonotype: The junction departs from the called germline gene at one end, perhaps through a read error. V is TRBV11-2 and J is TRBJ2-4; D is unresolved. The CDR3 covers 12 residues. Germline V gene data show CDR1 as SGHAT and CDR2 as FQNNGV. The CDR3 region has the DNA TGTGCCAGCAGTTTAGAAAACGTCGGAACGTACTTC. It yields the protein CASSLENVGTYF.

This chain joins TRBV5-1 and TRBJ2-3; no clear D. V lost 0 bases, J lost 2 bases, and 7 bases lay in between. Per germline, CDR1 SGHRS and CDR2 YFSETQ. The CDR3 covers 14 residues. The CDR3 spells CASSLEAVTDTQYF. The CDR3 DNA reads TGCGCCAGCAGCTTGGAGGCAGTCACAGATACGCAGTATTTT.

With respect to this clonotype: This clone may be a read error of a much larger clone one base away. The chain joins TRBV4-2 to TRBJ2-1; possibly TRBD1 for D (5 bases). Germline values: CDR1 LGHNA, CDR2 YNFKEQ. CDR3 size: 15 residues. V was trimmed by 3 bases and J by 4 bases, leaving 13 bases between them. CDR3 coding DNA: TGTGCCAGCAGCCACCTGAAAGGGGAATACAATGAGCAGTTCTTC. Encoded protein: CASSHLKGEYNEQFF.

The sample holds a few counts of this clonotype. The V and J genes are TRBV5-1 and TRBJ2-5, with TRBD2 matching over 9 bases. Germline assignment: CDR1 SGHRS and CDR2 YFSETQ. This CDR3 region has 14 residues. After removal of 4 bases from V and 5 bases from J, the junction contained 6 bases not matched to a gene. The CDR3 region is CASSRGLALETQYF. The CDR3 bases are TGCGCCAGCAGCAGGGGACTAGCACTCGAGACCCAGTACTTC. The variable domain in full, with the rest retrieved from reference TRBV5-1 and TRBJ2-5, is KAGVTQTPRYLIKTRGQQVTLSCSPISGHRSVSWYQQTPGQGLQFLFEYFSETQRNKGNFPGRFSGRQFSNSRSEMNVSTLELGDSALYLCASSRGLALETQYFGPGTRLLVL.

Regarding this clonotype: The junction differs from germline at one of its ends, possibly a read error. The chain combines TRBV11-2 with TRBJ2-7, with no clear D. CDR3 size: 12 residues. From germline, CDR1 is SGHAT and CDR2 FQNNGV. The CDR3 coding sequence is TGTGCCAACAGCTTAGTAGGCCACGAGCAGTACTTC. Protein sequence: CANSLVGHEQYF.

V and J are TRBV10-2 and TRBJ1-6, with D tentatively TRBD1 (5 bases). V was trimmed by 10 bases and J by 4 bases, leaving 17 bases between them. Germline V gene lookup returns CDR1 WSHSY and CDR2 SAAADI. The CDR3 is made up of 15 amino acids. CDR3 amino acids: CATQLGGLYNSPLHF. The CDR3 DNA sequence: TGCGCCACCCAGCTCGGGGGGTTATATAATTCACCCCTCCACTTT.

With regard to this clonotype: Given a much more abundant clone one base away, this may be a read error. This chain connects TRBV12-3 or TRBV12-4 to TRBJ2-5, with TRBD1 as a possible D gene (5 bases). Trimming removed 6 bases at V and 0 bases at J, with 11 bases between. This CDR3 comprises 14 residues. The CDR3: CASSLGVHQETQYF. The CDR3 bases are TGTGCCAGCAGCCTAGGGGTTCACCAAGAGACCCAGTACTTC.